This T cell receptor beta chain was sequenced for a study of T cell responses to AZD1222 COVID-19 vaccine. Findings and limits, study-wide: Vaccine-related CD4 TCRs covered spike, predominating at 160-218 and 743-854. Per reports, nearly half of all spike-specific TCRs target regions that are unmutated in variants.

V shed 4 bases, J shed 4 bases, and the junction held 3 bases outside the gene matches. The CDR3 length is 15 residues. Per germline, CDR1 MDHEN and CDR2 SYDVKM. A word on this clone: Its antigen is unidentified. Other DNA sequences within the sample encode an identical CDR3.

The repertoire was sequenced with immunoSEQ multiplex PCR; TCRdb's copy has only in-frame clones and lacks some. The sample records about 120,000 clones, approximately 92% being singletons. This rearrangement joins TRBV28 to TRBJ1-5; 11 bases agree with TRBD1. This receptor was taken from an adult who received the MenACWY meningococcal vaccine as a control. Sample: peripheral blood, taken 28 days after the second dose of the MenACWY control vaccine. The CDR3 loop is CASSSGTGGNQPQHF. The CDR3 DNA is TGTGCCAGCAGTTCCGGGACAGGGGGGAATCAGCCCCAGCATTTT.